Listed below are T cell receptor beta chains from one sample, sequenced in a study of blood T cell repertoires in COVID-19. Clones were sequenced by immunoSEQ multiplex PCR, and TCRdb holds only the in-frame ones, with some missing. The sample includes about 120,000 clones, about 75% of them seen just once. Sequencing was performed on peripheral blood. These receptors all stem from an elderly woman with active or convalescent COVID-19. The CDR3 runs from the conserved cysteine through the conserved F or W. A D gene is named only where the DNA matches it firmly. Some rows mark clone size as missing; the rest say once, few, many or name a class of expanded clone.

.	.	TRBJ1-1	TRBV2	CATSSQVNTEAFF	TGTGCCACATCCAGCCAGGTTAACACTGAAGCTTTCTTT
.	.	TRBJ1-4	TRBV19	CASSTRTASNEKLFF	TGTGCCAGTAGTACTCGGACAGCTTCTAATGAAAAACTGTTTTTT
.	.	TRBJ2-7	TRBV21-1	CASSNRDRVTYEQYF	TGTGCCAGCAGCAATCGGGACAGGGTAACCTACGAGCAGTACTTC
TRBD1	.	TRBJ2-5	TRBV5-4	CASRSDRGRETQYF	TGTGCCAGCAGGTCAGACAGGGGGCGGGAGACCCAGTACTTC
.	.	TRBJ1-1	TRBV6-1	CASSEAGGRWTEAFF	TGTGCCAGCAGTGAAGCCGGAGGGCGGTGGACTGAAGCTTTCTTT
.	.	TRBJ1-1	TRBV12-2	CASRLEGTLNTEAFF	TGTGCAAGTCGCTTGGAGGGGACGTTGAACACTGAAGCTTTCTTT
.	few	TRBJ2-7	TRBV7-6	CASSSGQTYEQYF	TGTGCCAGCAGCTCAGGACAGACCTACGAGCAGTACTTC
.	.	TRBJ1-3	TRBV9	CASSHAPEENTIYF	TGTGCCAGCAGCCATGCCCCTGAGGAGAACACCATATATTTT
TRBD1	.	TRBJ2-7	TRBV6-5	CASRKTGIDEQYF	TGTGCCAGCAGGAAGACAGGGATCGACGAGCAGTACTTC
TRBD2	once	TRBJ2-3	TRBV7-9	CASSLGSLAGAFDTQYF	TGTGCCAGCAGCTTAGGGTCCTTAGCGGGAGCTTTCGATACGCAGTATTTT
.	.	TRBJ1-6	TRBV23-1	CASSHFGRLFSPLHF	TGCGCCAGCAGTCATTTTGGTAGATTATTTTCACCCCTCCACTTT
.	once	TRBJ2-7	TRBV11-2	CASSGVRVSYEQYF	TGTGCCAGCAGCGGGGTGCGGGTCTCCTACGAGCAGTACTTC
.	.	TRBJ2-1	TRBV9	CASSTIAASYNEQFF	TGTGCCAGCAGCACAATAGCGGCGTCCTACAATGAGCAGTTCTTC
.	few	TRBJ2-2	TRBV7-9	CASSSGYIAGELFF	TGTGCCAGCAGCTCAGGATACATTGCTGGGGAGCTGTTTTTT
TRBD2	.	TRBJ2-1	TRBV13	CASSPPGTIGLRGEQFF	TGTGCCAGCAGCCCCCCCGGGACTATCGGTCTGAGGGGTGAGCAGTTCTTC
TRBD1	few	TRBJ1-1	TRBV10-3	CAITMGQGVTEAFF	TGTGCCATCACCATGGGACAGGGGGTTACTGAAGCTTTCTTT
TRBD2	.	TRBJ2-1	TRBV28	CASSFWTSGTYSEQFF	TGTGCCAGCAGTTTCTGGACTAGCGGGACGTACAGTGAGCAGTTCTTC
.	.	TRBJ2-5	TRBV27	CASSFMASATRRETQYF	TGTGCCAGCAGTTTTATGGCTAGCGCCACTCGGAGGGAGACCCAGTACTTC
.	.	TRBJ1-5	TRBV6-2/TRBV6-3	CASSIGQPSNQPQHF	TGTGCCAGCAGTATCGGACAGCCTAGCAATCAGCCCCAGCATTTT
TRBD1	.	TRBJ1-1	TRBV10-1	CASRGLGQLTTEAFF	TGCGCCAGTCGGGGTCTGGGACAGTTAACAACTGAAGCTTTCTTT
TRBD2	.	TRBJ2-1	TRBV29-1	CSVEDLPSGSSNEQFF	TGCAGCGTTGAAGATTTGCCTAGCGGGAGTAGTAATGAGCAGTTCTTC
TRBD1	.	TRBJ2-3	TRBV5-1	CASSQGTATSTDTQYF	TGCGCCAGCAGCCAAGGGACAGCTACTAGCACAGATACGCAGTATTTT
.	few	TRBJ2-7	TRBV5-1	CASSLGPQGTYEQYF	TGCGCCAGCAGCTTGGGCCCCCAGGGAACCTACGAGCAGTACTTC
.	once	TRBJ1-2	TRBV7-3	CASSSGEGYGYTF	TGTGCCAGCAGCTCGGGAGAGGGCTACGGCTACACCTTC
.	.	TRBJ1-2	TRBV30	CAWSVSQNYGYTF	TGTGCCTGGAGTGTAAGTCAAAACTATGGCTACACATTC
.	few	TRBJ1-2	TRBV19	CASSIDHLNGFGYTF	TGTGCCAGTAGTATAGACCACTTAAACGGGTTCGGCTACACCTTC
TRBD2	.	TRBJ2-2	TRBV20-1	CSASSGTNTGELFF	TGCAGTGCTAGTAGCGGGACAAACACCGGGGAGCTGTTTTTT
TRBD1	.	TRBJ1-2	TRBV19	CASTRDSGYTF	TGTGCCAGTACCAGGGACAGTGGCTACACCTTC
.	.	TRBJ2-5	TRBV18	CASSPREQETQYF	TGTGCCAGCTCACCCAGGGAACAAGAGACCCAGTACTTC
.	.	TRBJ2-1	TRBV18	CASSLRNEQFF	TGTGCCAGCTCACTCCGTAATGAGCAGTTCTTC
.	.	TRBJ1-6	TRBV6-5	CASRRGSYNSPLHF	TGTGCCAGCCGAAGGGGCTCCTATAATTCACCCCTCCACTTT
.	.	TRBJ2-1	TRBV7-3	CASSLIPTNEQFF	TGTGCCAGCAGCTTAATACCCACAAATGAGCAGTTCTTC
TRBD2	.	TRBJ2-3	TRBV5-8	CASSLGLAVTDTQYF	TGTGCCAGCAGTTTAGGACTAGCGGTGACAGATACGCAGTATTTT
.	.	TRBJ2-7	TRBV5-1	CASSFSSPAYEQYF	TGCGCCAGCAGCTTTAGTAGCCCTGCCTACGAGCAGTACTTC
TRBD2	.	TRBJ2-7	TRBV11-2	CASKGRGYEQYF	TGTGCCAGCAAAGGGAGGGGCTACGAGCAGTACTTC
.	few	TRBJ1-1	TRBV5-1	CASSFAQGNTEAFF	TGCGCCAGCAGCTTCGCACAGGGAAACACTGAAGCTTTCTTT
.	.	TRBJ2-5	TRBV9	CASSVDMRASQETQYF	TGTGCCAGCAGCGTTGACATGAGGGCGTCCCAAGAGACCCAGTACTTC
TRBD1	once	TRBJ2-3	TRBV7-9	CASSPGTASTDTQYF	TGTGCCAGCAGCCCCGGGACAGCTAGCACAGATACGCAGTATTTT
TRBD1	.	TRBJ1-2	TRBV28	CASKRTGSQDNYGYTF	TGTGCCAGCAAAAGGACAGGATCCCAAGATAACTATGGCTACACCTTC
TRBD2	.	TRBJ2-1	TRBV18	CASSGRGTSGFYNEQFF	TGTGCCAGCTCAGGCAGGGGGACTAGCGGATTCTACAATGAGCAGTTCTTC
TRBD2	.	TRBJ2-7	TRBV5-1	CASNGGSGRFLYF	TGCGCCAGCAACGGTGGTAGCGGGAGATTCTTGTACTTC